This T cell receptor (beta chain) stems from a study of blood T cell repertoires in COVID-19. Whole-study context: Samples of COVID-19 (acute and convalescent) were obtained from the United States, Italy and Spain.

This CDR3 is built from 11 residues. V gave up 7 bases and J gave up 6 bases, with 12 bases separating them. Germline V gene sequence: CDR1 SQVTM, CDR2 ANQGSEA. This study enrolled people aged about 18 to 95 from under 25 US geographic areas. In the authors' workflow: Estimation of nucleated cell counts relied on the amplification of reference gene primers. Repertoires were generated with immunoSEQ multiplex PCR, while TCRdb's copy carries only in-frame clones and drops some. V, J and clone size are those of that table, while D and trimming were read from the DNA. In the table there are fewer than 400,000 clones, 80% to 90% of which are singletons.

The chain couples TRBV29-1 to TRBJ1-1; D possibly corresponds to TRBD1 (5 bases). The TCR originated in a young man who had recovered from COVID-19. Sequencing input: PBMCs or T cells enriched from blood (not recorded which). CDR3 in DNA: TGCAGCGGGATCGCGGGGGCTGAAGCTTTCTTT. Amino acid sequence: CSGIAGAEAFF. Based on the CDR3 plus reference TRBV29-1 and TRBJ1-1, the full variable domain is SAVISQKPSRDICQRGTSLTIQCQVDSQVTMMFWYRQQPGQSLTLIATANQGSEATYESGFVIDKFPISRPNLTFSTLTVSNMSPEDSSIYLCSGIAGAEAFFGQGTRLTVV.